These 5 T cell receptor beta chains share one sample of origin, sequenced in a study of blood T cell repertoires in COVID-19. TCRdb's table, derived via immunoSEQ multiplex PCR, lists solely in-frame clones and lacks some. The table shows roughly 120,000 clones, with roughly 83% occurring only once. Sequenced: peripheral blood. Receptors originate from a man aged 25 to 45 with acute or convalescent COVID-19.

The chain employs TRBV2 and TRBJ2-1, with 8 bases lining up with TRBD1. This CDR3 contains 15 residues. Trimming took 4 bases from V and 4 from J; bases not matched to a gene: 6. CDR1 and CDR2 from the germline V gene are SNHLY and FYNNEI. The CDR3 DNA sequence: TGTGCCAGCAGTGGATGGGACAGGAAATACAATGAGCAGTTCTTC. As protein: CASSGWDRKYNEQFF.

The chain employs TRBV5-1 and TRBJ2-1; maybe TRBD1 (6 bases). Trimming removed 3 bases at V and 6 bases at J, with 16 bases between. Germline-derived CDR1 and CDR2 are SGHRS and YFSETQ. The CDR3 contains 15 residues. CDR3 DNA sequence: TGCGCCAGCAGCTCTACAACAGGGTGGGGCAATGAGCAGTTCTTC. The encoded protein is CASSSTTGWGNEQFF.

The chain uses TRBV3-1 (or the pseudogene TRBV3-2) and TRBJ1-2, with 9 bases identical to TRBD1. V gave up 1 base and J gave up 2 bases; unmatched junction bases: 5. The germline V gene encodes CDR1 LGHDT and CDR2 YNNKEL (reference sequence). CDR3 length: 16 residues. This CDR3 reads CASSQASGQGNYGYTF. In nucleotides, the CDR3 is TGTGCCAGCAGCCAAGCCTCGGGACAGGGAAACTATGGCTACACCTTC.

This chain links TRBV9 with TRBJ1-5; unclear D gene. The CDR3 length is 13 residues. Germline CDR1 SGDLS, CDR2 YYNGEE. Between the trimmed V and J ends, which lost 3 bases and 5 bases, there was a span of 9 bases. CDR3 amino acids: CASSGMGDQPQHF. CDR3 coding DNA: TGTGCCAGCAGCGGAATGGGAGATCAGCCCCAGCATTTT.

The V call is TRBV19, the J call TRBJ1-1; tentative D call: TRBD1 (5 bases). The CDR3 covers 14 residues. With 1 base removed from V and 2 bases from J, the gap between germline ends came to 8 bases. The V gene's germline CDR1 is LNHDA and CDR2 SQIVND (reference sequence). Written as DNA, the CDR3 is TGTGCCAGTAGTATAGCCGACAGAAACACTGAAGCTTTCTTT. Translated, it gives CASSIADRNTEAFF.